The clone carrying this TCR beta chain was counted ten times or more. Its specificity is not known. TCRdb fed the reads into MiXCR, producing one record per CDR3 protein. The repertoire consists of about 830,000 distinct CDR3 sequences, with roughly 33% occurring once and the leading ten covering 12%. The entry originates in a study of T cell repertoires in cytomegalovirus infection. Study details: Public signatures in TCR beta pointed to CMV infection and matching HLA type. Study-wide findings and caveats: Of the TCR beta families, the public ones yielded a cumulative frequency that identified carriers of CMV plus the relevant HLA.

The sequence was obtained from a human donor in good health (CMV status not recorded). Some clones in this sample may be carry-over from other donors' samples. Source: cultured CD8+ T cells from PBMCs, taken from culture after CMV antigen stimulation.

The CDR3 protein is CASSSTGTAYNEQFF. The CDR3, as DNA: TGTGCCAGCAGTTCAACCGGGACGGCTTACAATGAGCAGTTCTTC. V usage is TRBV6-1 and J usage is TRBJ2-1, with D perhaps matching TRBD1 or TRBD2 (5 bases each). The CDR3 runs to 15 residues. CDR1 and CDR2 from the germline V gene are MNHNS and SASEGT. Trimming took off 5 bases at V and 4 bases at J, with 15 bases between the two ends.